This T cell receptor beta chain was captured by sequencing in a study of blood T cell repertoires in COVID-19. Overall study context: COVID-19 samples collected from the United States, Italy and Spain covered acute and convalescent phases.

As processed by the authors: Estimation of nucleated cell counts relied on the amplification of reference gene primers. Sequencing was performed with immunoSEQ multiplex PCR; in TCRdb, only in-frame clones are kept and a portion is missing. From that table come the V and J calls and clone size; the DNA was used to work out D and trimming. The sample has tens of thousands of clones, around 79% seen once; the top ten hold roughly a third. This CDR3 contains 15 residues. Trimming took off 1 base at V and 5 bases at J, with 13 bases between the two ends. Germline V lookup: CDR1 SGHRS, CDR2 YFSETQ. This sequence was found in an elderly woman with acute or convalescent COVID-19. Sample: peripheral blood. The chain joins TRBV5-1 to TRBJ1-5; D gene ambiguous. CDR3: CASSLSGASHQPQHF. Written as DNA, the CDR3 is TGCGCCAGCAGCTTGTCAGGCGCATCCCATCAGCCCCAGCATTTT. The full variable domain, in which reference TRBV5-1 and TRBJ1-5 provide the parts outside the CDR3, is KAGVTQTPRYLIKTRGQQVTLSCSPISGHRSVSWYQQTPGQGLQFLFEYFSETQRNKGNFPGRFSGRQFSNSRSEMNVSTLELGDSALYLCASSLSGASHQPQHFGDGTRLSIL.